This TCR beta chain came from a study of T cell responses to AZD1222 COVID-19 vaccine. There are 13 residues in the CDR3. V lost 5 bases to trimming and J lost 1 base, with 3 bases between them. This clone was recorded only once. This table comes from immunoSEQ multiplex PCR, and its TCRdb copy is limited to in-frame clones, with some not included. This table holds almost 95,000 clones, around 85% found once. The chain couples TRBV12-3 or TRBV12-4 to TRBJ2-6; D gene unclear. The receptor was isolated from an adult who received the AZD1222 COVID-19 vaccine. The sample was peripheral blood, taken 28 days after the second AZD1222 dose. The CDR3 protein is CASSLSGANVLTF. CDR3 in DNA: TGTGCCAGCAGTCTATCTGGGGCCAACGTCCTGACTTTC.